This T cell receptor beta chain derives from a study of shared clonotypes between healthy human individuals. Notes on the study in general: It was observed that 5% to 6.5% of naive CD4 clonotypes were shared across several donors. Against clonotypes common to all four donors, non-shared ones had lower generation probabilities. The donor pool, a small one, limited the genetic and exposure-history diversity represented.

Comments on this clone: As yet, its antigen is unknown.

The data were produced by immunoSEQ multiplex PCR, yet TCRdb's version contains in-frame clones alone and is incomplete. The sample shows over 1.4 million clones, roughly 97% of them seen only once. The CDR3 has 10 amino acids. V dropped 3 bases and J dropped 11 bases, with 10 bases sitting between them. Germline CDR1 DFQATT, CDR2 SNEGSKA (reference sequence). The specimen sequenced was naive CD4+ T cells sorted from blood. The subset is: CD45RA+ positively selected. This receptor was identified in a man aged 30 to 45 in good health. The chain combines TRBV20-1 with TRBJ1-1; tentative D call: TRBD1 (5 bases). The CDR3 nucleotides are TGCAGTGCTAGGGAGGGGTCCGCTTTCTTT. Translation gives CSAREGSAFF.